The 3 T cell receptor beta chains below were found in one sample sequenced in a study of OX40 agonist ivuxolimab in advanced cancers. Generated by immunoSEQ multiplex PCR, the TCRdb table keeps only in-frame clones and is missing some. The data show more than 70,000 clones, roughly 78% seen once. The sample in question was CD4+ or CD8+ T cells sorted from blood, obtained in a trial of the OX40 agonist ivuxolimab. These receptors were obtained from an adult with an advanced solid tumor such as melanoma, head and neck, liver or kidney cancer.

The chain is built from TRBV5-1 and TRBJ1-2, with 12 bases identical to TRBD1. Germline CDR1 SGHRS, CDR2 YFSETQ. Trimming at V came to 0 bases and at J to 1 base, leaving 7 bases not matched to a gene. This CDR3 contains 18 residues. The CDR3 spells CASSLEGTGGGGNYGYTF. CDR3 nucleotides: TGCGCCAGCAGCTTGGAAGGGACAGGGGGCGGTGGTAACTATGGCTACACCTTC.

The CDR3 spells CATSRDGTGGDTQYF. The CDR3 DNA follows: TGTGCCACCAGCAGAGATGGGACAGGAGGAGATACGCAGTATTTT. The genes are TRBV15 and TRBJ2-3, with 8 bases that match TRBD1. Germline trimming cut 0 bases from V and 5 bases from J; bases unmatched to any gene: 4. Germline V gene lookup returns CDR1 LNHNV and CDR2 YYDKDF (reference sequence). This CDR3 is 15 amino acids long.

CDR3 sequence (DNA): TGTGCCAGCAGTACACCTAGTTGGGGCCAGACCCAGTACTTC. Residues: CASSTPSWGQTQYF. V usage is TRBV6-1 and J usage is TRBJ2-5; a possible D gene is TRBD1 (5 bases). CDR1 is MNHNS and CDR2 is SASEGT in the germline V gene. Trimming shortened V by 5 bases and J by 6 bases, and 16 bases separated the two germline ends. The CDR3 has 14 residues.